This TCR beta chain was sequenced in a study of early T cells in non-severe SARS-CoV-2 infection (dated by TCRdb to about 2021). At the level of the whole study: Because TCR sequencing relied on bulk RNA taken from unsorted whole blood, pairing of alpha and beta chains was not possible.

Set within a cohort of healthcare workers in London, UK, this nested case-control study involved weekly PCR testing of nasopharyngeal swabs along with blood sampling. Healthcare workers were recruited during the week of the UK lockdown, between 23 and 31 March 2020, and followed weekly for up to roughly 15 weeks. The paper as a whole reports these results and caveats: VDJdb matching was skewed toward anti-spike CD8 responses and likely underestimated virus-specific expansions by missing private and CD4 specificities.

The library came from 5' RACE. The run used a NextSeq 500. Unique molecular identifiers were attached to individual cDNA molecules in the TCR library protocol so that sequencing error and PCR bias could be corrected. TCR alpha and beta chains were both sequenced, and the abundances of alpha and beta sequences in each sample were closely correlated with each other. For the original study's pipeline: Decombinator V4 was used to annotate TCR sequences for V gene, J gene and CDR3. Expanded TCRs were defined as changing significantly between any two time points under a Poisson model with p below 0.0001. Abundances of TCRs were expressed as counts per million after normalisation to the total number of TCRs sequenced in each sample. TRAV1-2 paired with TRAJ12, TRAJ20 or TRAJ33 defined MAIT TCRs, while TRAV10 paired with TRAJ18 defined iNKT TCRs. A search of VDJdb, accessed on 1 November 2021, was run for TCRs annotated to CMV, EBV and SARS-CoV-2, with TCRs annotated for multiple antigens excluded. TCRdb trimmed public reads at Q25 via fastp, called clones via MiXCR and kept in-frame beta chains. Each CDR3 protein appears once, grouped with its most common genes and DNA. The V and J calls and clone size are TCRdb's, not the authors'. A total of fewer than 65,000 distinct CDR3 sequences appear in this sample, approximately 12% of them only once. The ten largest clones add up to less than 1.5% of the sample.

This clonotype showed up many times. Its antigen remains unidentified. One base away there is no much larger clone; base qualities are not given. Including cysteine and phenylalanine, the CDR3 has 15 amino acids. The sequence is cut down to CDR3 DNA, 45 bases in frame from base 1. The germline V gene (reference sequence) sets CDR1 to DFQATT and CDR2 to SNEGSKA. Germline trimming: 0 bases from V, 2 bases from J; junction bases outside gene matches: 6. Sequencing used whole blood. The receptor was derived from an adult who was a healthcare worker with PCR-confirmed SARS-CoV-2 infection or an uninfected control (not recorded which). This sequence uses TRBV20-1 and TRBJ1-1, with 7 bases matching TRBD1. The DNA reads as follows: TGCAGTGCTAGAGATCTAGGGGGCTACAACACTGAAGCTTTCTTT. Translation gives CSARDLGGYNTEAFF.